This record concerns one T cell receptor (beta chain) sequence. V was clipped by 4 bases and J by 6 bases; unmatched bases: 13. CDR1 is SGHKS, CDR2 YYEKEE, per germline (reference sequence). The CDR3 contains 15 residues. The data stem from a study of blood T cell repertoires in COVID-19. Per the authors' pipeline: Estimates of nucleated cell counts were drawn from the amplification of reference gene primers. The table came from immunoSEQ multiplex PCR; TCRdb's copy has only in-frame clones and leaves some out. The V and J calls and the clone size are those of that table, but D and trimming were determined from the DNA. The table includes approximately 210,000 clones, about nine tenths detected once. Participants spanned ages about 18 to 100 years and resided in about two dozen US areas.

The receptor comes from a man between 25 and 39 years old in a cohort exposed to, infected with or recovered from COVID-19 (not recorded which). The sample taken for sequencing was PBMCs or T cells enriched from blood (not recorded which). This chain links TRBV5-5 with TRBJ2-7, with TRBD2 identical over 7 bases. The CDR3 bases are TGTGCCAGCAGCACCGGTGAGATAGCGGGTGGCGAGCAGTACTTC. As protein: CASSTGEIAGGEQYF. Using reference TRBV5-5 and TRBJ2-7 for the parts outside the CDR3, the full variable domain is DAGVTQSPTHLIKTRGQQVTLRCSPISGHKSVSWYQQVLGQGPQFIFQYYEKEERGRGNFPDRFSARQFPNYSSELNVNALLLGDSALYLCASSTGEIAGGEQYFGPGTRLTVT.